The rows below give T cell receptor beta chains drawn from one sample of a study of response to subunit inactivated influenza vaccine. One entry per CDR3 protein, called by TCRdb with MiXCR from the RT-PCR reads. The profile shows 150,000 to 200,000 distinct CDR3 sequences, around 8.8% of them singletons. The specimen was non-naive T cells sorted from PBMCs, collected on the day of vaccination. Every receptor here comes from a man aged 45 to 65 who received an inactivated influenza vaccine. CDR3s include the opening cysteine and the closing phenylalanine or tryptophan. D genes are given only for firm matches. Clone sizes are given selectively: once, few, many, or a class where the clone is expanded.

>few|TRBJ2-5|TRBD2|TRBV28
TGTGCCAGCAGTTTTCGGGGGGGGGAGACCCAGTACTTC
CASSFRGGETQYF
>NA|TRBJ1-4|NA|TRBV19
TGTGCCAGTAGTCCAGTACGAAATGAAAAACTGTTTTTT
CASSPVRNEKLFF
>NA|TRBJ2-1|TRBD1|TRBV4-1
TGCGCCAGCAGACGGACAGGGAGGAATGAGCAGTTCTTC
CASRRTGRNEQFF
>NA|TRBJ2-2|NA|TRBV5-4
TGTGCCAGCAGCTGGGGACTTTACACCGGGGAGCTGTTTTTT
CASSWGLYTGELFF
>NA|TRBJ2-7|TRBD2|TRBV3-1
TGTGCCAGCAGCCAAGAGAGCGGGACCCGTTCCGAGCAGTACTTC
CASSQESGTRSEQYF
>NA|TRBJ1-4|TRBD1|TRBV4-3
TGCGCCAGCAGCCAAGATGACAGGGCAAATGAAAAACTGTTTTTT
CASSQDDRANEKLFF
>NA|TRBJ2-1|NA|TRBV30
TGTGCCTGGTCAGGACAGTCCCTTTACGGCAATGAGCAGTTCTTC
CAWSGQSLYGNEQFF
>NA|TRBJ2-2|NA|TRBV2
TGTGCCAGCAGTAAGCAGACCGGGAGCCGCTTCACCGGGGAGCTGTTTTTT
CASSKQTGSRFTGELFF
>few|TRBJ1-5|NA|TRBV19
TGTGCCAGTAGTATACCTGACAGGTTCCCTAGCAATCAGCCCCAGCATTTT
CASSIPDRFPSNQPQHF
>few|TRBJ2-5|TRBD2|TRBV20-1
TGCAGTGCTTCGACTAGCGGGGATCAAGAGACCCAGTACTTC
CSASTSGDQETQYF
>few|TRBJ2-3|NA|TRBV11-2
TGTGCCAGCAGCTTAGGGGATGGGGGGTCCACAGATACGCAGTATTTT
CASSLGDGGSTDTQYF
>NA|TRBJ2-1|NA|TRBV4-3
TGCGCCAGCAGCCAATATTACACATTACCGGGACAAACCTACAATGAGCAGTTCTTC
CASSQYYTLPGQTYNEQFF
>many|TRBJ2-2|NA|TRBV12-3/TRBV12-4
TGTGCCAGCAGTTCGGTTCCTGGGCAGGCGAACACCGGGGAGCTGTTTTTT
CASSSVPGQANTGELFF
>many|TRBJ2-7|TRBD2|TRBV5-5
TGTGCCAGCAGCTTGTCTTTGACAAAACTAGCGTGGGACGAGCAGTACTTC
CASSLSLTKLAWDEQYF
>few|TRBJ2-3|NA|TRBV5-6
TGTGCCAGCAGCTTGCGGAAAGTTACGATTAGCACAGATACGCAGTATTTT
CASSLRKVTISTDTQYF
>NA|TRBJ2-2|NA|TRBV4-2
TGTGCCATCAGCCCCGGGCCCACAGGCTTTAGGACCGGGGAGCTGTTTTTT
CAISPGPTGFRTGELFF